This T cell receptor (beta chain) was captured in a study of cytomegalovirus exposure and HLA in healthy donors (dated by TCRdb to the late 2010s). The study in broad terms: According to an earlier analysis of several hundred of the donors, about 179 million T cells yielded 90 million to 140 million unique TCR beta sequences and 276 Gb of sequence data. Roughly 300 gigabases of sequencing data and approximately 91 million unique TCR sequences made up an early release that covered 640 HLA-typed donors. Of the roughly 400 genotyped donors, approximately 82% fell in the genetic ancestry cluster associated with self-reported Caucasian donors. The aim of the study was to test whether cataloging public T cell receptors could identify signatures of past pathogen exposure. The T cell repertoires of several hundred subjects were profiled by immunosequencing and related to cytomegalovirus serostatus. Along with the approximately 650-subject first cohort, a separate validation cohort of about 110 different subjects was used. High-throughput TCR immunosequencing, statistical association of individual TCRs with disease status, and machine learning were combined to predict cytomegalovirus infection status. In a later analysis, previously published TCR beta repertoires from more than 500 donors were re-analyzed and high-resolution HLA genotyping was added so that TCR occurrence patterns could be studied. In the later analysis, no new phenotypic data were used to find candidate immune exposures; instead, reliance was placed on TCR beta sequences and their occurrence across donors. In an earlier analysis of several hundred of the donors, high-throughput TCR beta sequencing was used to judge whether each TCR beta V gene segment behaved as functional or pseudogenic. Donor age, sex, ethnicity and CMV serostatus were compiled alongside the repertoire data. A later genetic analysis used genome-wide SNP genotypes for about three fifths of the 666 donors, treating that subset as a discovery cohort. All discovery cohort repertoires had been generated on a single sequencing platform. Both class I and class II loci were covered by HLA typing, at four-digit resolution. The number of donors typed differed by locus, with roughly 620-630 for A, B, C, DRB1 and DQB1, roughly 520 for DQA1, 600 to 610 for DPA1, and some 450 for DPB1. A few DR-DQ haplotypes were handled as single units for association and clustering because linkage in the cohort was strong. Among 300 to 500 genotyped donors of the cohort, an average of approximately 240,000 unique TCR beta nucleotide sequences was sequenced per donor, of which about 18% were non-productive. The full study reports these points: In a later genetic analysis, a missense DCLRE1C variant was associated with V-gene and J-gene trimming of TCR beta chains, and the association was replicated in an independent cohort. In a later analysis, HLA-associated TCR beta chains showed more clonal expansion and lower generation probabilities than non-associated chains that were equally common. The authors suggested that the approach could potentially be generalized to other disease states and immunological phenotypes. A later analysis reported that several top co-occurrence clusters appeared linked to parvovirus B19, influenza, CMV and Epstein-Barr virus. Because HLA typing was missing for some donors at each locus, association tests included only the typed subset. This cohort had only TCR beta chains sequenced, and the lack of alpha or paired-chain data limited which features could be detected. In a later analysis, the rate of TCR association differed among HLA loci, with DRB1 alleles having the most associated TCRs and HLA-C alleles having the fewest. Because the 87-base-pair reads could not distinguish some IMGT-functional V segments, including TRBV6-2 and TRBV6-3, those segments were excluded. Three of the identified cytomegalovirus-associated TCR beta chains were confirmed in vitro to be specific for cytomegalovirus antigens. Strong co-occurrence of HLA alleles, especially DR and DQ, made assigning TCR associations to individual alleles difficult. The classifier was reported to diagnose cytomegalovirus status with high specificity and sensitivity in both the original and validation cohorts. Broadly in line with IMGT annotations, most TCR beta V segments showed up in productive rearrangements about 87% or about 30% of the time in an earlier analysis of under 700 of the donors. Linkage disequilibrium might explain the correlated functional status among segregating V segments, but an unknown experimental factor could not be ruled out. Sequencing depth was assumed to be roughly uniform across donors in the presence/absence analyses, though that assumption may not hold. About 15 rarely observed V segments, including chromosome 9 orphons, were excluded from the earlier analysis of a few hundred of the donors because counts were too low. A total of some 180 TCR beta chains were listed by the study as associated with cytomegalovirus. Specific HLA alleles were associated with 15,000 to 20,000 TCR beta sequences at a false discovery rate of 0.05 in a later analysis. According to a later analysis, most CMV-associated TCR beta chains appeared to be HLA-restricted, and the HLA associations seemed to be driven largely by CMV exposure. A further reported finding was that TCR beta sequences accurately predicted the HLA-A and HLA-B alleles for most subjects in the first cohort. A cluster of highly shared sequence variants was judged likely to represent a technical artifact of the sequencing pipeline. Most TCR sequences were seen in very few donors, while some public TCRs were found in many individuals. A later genetic analysis reported fewer N-insertions in productive TCRs among donors in an Asian-associated ancestry cluster than the roughly 720-donor mean. CMV serostatus was the only immune exposure information available for the cohort.

Library generation was performed with the immunoSEQ multiplex PCR assay. The multiplex PCR relied on a mix of 60 forward primers for TCR Vbeta segments and 13 reverse primers for TCR Jbeta segments. A multiplex PCR assay on genomic DNA amplified the CDR3 region of rearranged TCR beta genes. The amplified TCR beta libraries were sequenced on the Illumina HiSeq System as 87-base-pair reads. Per the authors' processing: A later analysis counted around 72 million unique TCR beta chains across the 700 or so repertoires, and roughly 9.9 million of these chains were shared by at least two donors. A nearest-neighbor algorithm error-corrected the raw reads and collapsed the reads into unique sequences, merging closely related sequences to remove PCR and sequencing errors. Alignment of CDR3 sequences to IMGT reference sequences was used to assign V, D and J gene segments. For a sequence to be retained, a match of at least six nucleotides to both a V gene segment and a J gene segment was required. A rearrangement counted as productive if the CDR3 had no stop codons and remained in frame with V and J, and every other rearrangement counted as non-productive. CDR3 was defined by IMGT convention, running from the second conserved V-encoded cysteine to the conserved J-encoded phenylalanine. In an earlier analysis of roughly 610 of the donors, sequences lacking an unambiguous match to a single V gene segment were excluded. An earlier analysis of approximately 590 of the donors called V segments functional above 56.7% productive rearrangements and segregating when the between-donor standard deviation exceeded 5%. To diagnose cytomegalovirus status from the catalog of TCR beta chain sequences, a statistical classification framework was built. V and J gene assignment, in a later analysis, came from comparing TCR nucleotide sequences with IMGT/GENE-DB human TR gene sequences. In a later analysis, CDR3 sequences and most-parsimonious VDJ recombination scenarios were assigned using the TCRdist pipeline. In a later analysis, each TCR beta chain was defined by its CDR3 amino acid sequence together with its V-gene family, and reads without a unique V-gene family were excluded. In a later analysis, fewer than 600 highly shared, low-generation-probability nucleotide sequences were removed to address suspected cross-contamination and a sequencing artifact. For each public chain, a later analysis derived a clonal expansion index from normalized ranks of inferred template counts within each repertoire. In a later analysis, generation probabilities were computed with a VDJ recombination model fitted to out-of-frame rearrangements, and the resulting probabilities were checked against IGoR. In a later analysis, hypergeometric tests were used to score TCR-TCR, TCR-HLA and TCR-CMV co-occurrence, with a repertoire-size bias correction applied to TCR pairs. False discovery rates were estimated in a later analysis by permuting HLA or CMV assignments 20 times. In a later analysis, co-occurring TCRs were grouped using DBSCAN, and TCRdist sequence similarity was added for clustering within HLA-allele-positive subsets. For co-occurrence clustering, repertoires with fewer than 30,000 or more than 120,000 public chains were excluded, along with several repertoires with anomalous nucleotide sharing. This immuneACCESS table, as held by TCRdb, lists in-frame sequences with V and J called but not all clones. Of the missing ones, under half trace to an unresolved V gene in checked studies; the others have no known cause. The V and J calls and clone size come from that table; D and trimming were worked out from the DNA. This sample is represented by roughly 77,000 clones; over 9.5% of them were singletons. Around 26% of the sample is held by the ten biggest clonotypes.

The cohort consisted of 650 to 850 healthy bone marrow donors. All cohort members were sampled while nominally healthy, although unrecorded immune exposures were likely present. The donor was CMV seropositive and belonged to the group of around 300 seropositive cohort members. A peripheral blood sample was provided by each donor, and peripheral blood mononuclear cells were used for TCR beta sequencing. Genomic DNA was extracted from the blood cell samples with the Qiagen DNeasy Blood Extraction Kit. In its sample, this clone was seen a few times. It has no known antigen specificity. Per-base quality was not reported, and no clone a single base away is much larger than it. Reading the germline V gene gives CDR1 SNHLY and CDR2 FYNNEI. Spanning cysteine to phenylalanine, the CDR3 consists of 15 amino acids. Only the CDR3 region is kept as DNA, spanning 45 bases read in frame from base 1. V and J lose 6 bases and 2 bases, and a span of 14 bases separates them.

The sequenced sample was PBMCs. Here the chain combines TRBV2 and TRBJ1-5, with the D gene too uncertain to name. This receptor was obtained from a man in his 60s in good health and CMV-seropositive. The CDR3 has the sequence CASRGPQSGNQPQHF. In nucleotides, the sequence is TGTGCCAGCAGAGGCCCCCAGAGCGGCAATCAGCCCCAGCATTTT.